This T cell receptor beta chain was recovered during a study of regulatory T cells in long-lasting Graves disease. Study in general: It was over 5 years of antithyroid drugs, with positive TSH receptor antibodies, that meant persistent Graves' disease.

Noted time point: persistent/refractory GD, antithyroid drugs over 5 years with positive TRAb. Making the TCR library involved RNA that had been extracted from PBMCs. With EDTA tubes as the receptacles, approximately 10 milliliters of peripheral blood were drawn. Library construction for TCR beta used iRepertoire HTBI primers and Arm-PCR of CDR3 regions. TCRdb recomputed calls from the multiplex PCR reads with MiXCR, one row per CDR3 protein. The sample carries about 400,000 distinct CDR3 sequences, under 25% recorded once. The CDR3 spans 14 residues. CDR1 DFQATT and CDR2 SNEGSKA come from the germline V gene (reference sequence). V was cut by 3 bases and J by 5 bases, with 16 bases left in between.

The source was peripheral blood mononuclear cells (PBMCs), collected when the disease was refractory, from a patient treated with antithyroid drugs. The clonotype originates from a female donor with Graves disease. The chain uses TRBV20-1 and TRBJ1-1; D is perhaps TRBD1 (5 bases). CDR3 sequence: CSARGGQAQTEAFF. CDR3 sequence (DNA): TGCAGTGCTAGGGGGGGTCAGGCTCAGACTGAAGCTTTCTTT.